These 14 T cell receptor beta chains originate from one sample sequenced in a study of blood T cells in healthy people across ages (dated by TCRdb to about 2015). To prepare the library, 5' RACE was applied. Sequencing used an Illumina HiSeq 2500. A second PCR of roughly 7 to 11 cycles was performed with a sample-barcoded 5' primer and a J-beta primer mix. The raw public data were reprocessed by TCRdb itself: fastp quality trimming at Q25, MiXCR clonotype calling, in-frame beta chains only. A single entry per CDR3 protein holds the most common genes and DNA from its merged rows. The table for this sample lists approximately 1,000,000 distinct CDR3 sequences; around two fifths of them were counted only once. Clones ranked in the top ten supply roughly 14% of the sample. Sequencing used blood. The receptors originated from a man between 18 and 35 years old in good health.

The sample holds many counts of this clonotype. The chain recombines TRBV4-1 with TRBJ2-2, with a weak D call TRBD2 (6 bases). This CDR3 comprises 14 residues. Between the trimmed V and J ends, which lost 0 bases and 7 bases, there was a span of 9 bases. Germline assignment: CDR1 MGHRA and CDR2 YSYEKL. CDR3 DNA sequence: TGCGCCAGCAGCCAAGAGCGGGGAAGCGGGGAGCTGTTTTTT. Translating it yields CASSQERGSGELFF.

This clonotype was seen ten or more times. The chain uses TRBV20-1 and TRBJ2-3; tentative D call: TRBD2 (6 bases). There are 13 residues in the CDR3. Germline CDR1 DFQATT, CDR2 SNEGSKA (reference sequence). V was clipped by 0 bases and J by 7 bases, with 11 bases between them. The CDR3 DNA reads TGCAGTGCTAGAGATGGAGGGGAGTATACGCAGTATTTT. Translated, it gives CSARDGGEYTQYF.

This rearrangement joins TRBV12-3 or TRBV12-4 to TRBJ2-1, with D possibly being TRBD2 (6 bases). V shed 4 bases and J shed 1 base, with 17 bases lying between them. The CDR3 length is 17 residues. CDR3 coding DNA: TGTGCCAGCAGTTGGGGGGAGGCGTGGGGGTCCTACAATGAGCAGTTCTTC. Translation: CASSWGEAWGSYNEQFF.

In the case of this clonotype: The DNA is left out, because the CDR3 cannot be placed on it with certainty; the CDR3 is given as TCRdb lists it. The chain has TRBV11-2 and TRBJ2-5. CDR1 SGHAT and CDR2 FQNNGV come from the germline V gene. The CDR3 contains 14 residues when both ends are counted. This CDR3 is CPSSLNSFLETQYF.

The rearrangement uses TRBV7-9 and TRBJ2-7, with 8 bases that match TRBD1. The CDR3 is made up of 14 amino acids. Trimming took 4 bases from V and 1 from J; bases not matched to a gene: 3. Germline CDR1 SEHNR, CDR2 FQNEAQ (reference sequence). The CDR3 sequence is CASSSRDRSYEQYF. In nucleotides, the CDR3 is TGTGCCAGCAGCTCCCGGGACAGGTCCTACGAGCAGTACTTC.

To note about this clonotype: One junction end does not reproduce the germline sequence, and a read error may be involved. The rearrangement links TRBV12-3 or TRBV12-4 to TRBJ2-7; D is possibly TRBD1 (5 bases). The CDR3 is 14 residues long. The CDR3 here is CASSLSGQAYERYF. CDR3 bases: TGTGCCAGCAGTCTTTCAGGACAAGCCTACGAGCGGTACTTC.

The rearrangement joins TRBV5-1 to TRBJ1-1, with 7 bases identical to TRBD1. This CDR3 contains 18 residues. V shed 5 bases and J 0 bases; nucleotides not matched to a gene: 16. Germline CDR1 and CDR2: SGHRS and YFSETQ. For the CDR3, the DNA is TGCGCCAGCAGGCTATTAGGGGGCAGGGGTTCGTTGAACACTGAAGCTTTCTTT. Residues: CASRLLGGRGSLNTEAFF.

A remark on this clonotype: A much larger clonotype is one base distant, so this may be a read error. The V and J genes are TRBV10-3 and TRBJ1-2; D unclear. The CDR3 runs 11 residues. CDR1 ENHRY and CDR2 SYGVKD come from the germline V gene. The CDR3 reads CAISEEGGCTF. The DNA of the CDR3 is TGTGCCATCAGTGAGGAGGGTGGCTGCACCTTC.

This clonotype was seen only a few times. This sequence joins TRBV5-1 and TRBJ1-1; D uncertain. Germline V gene lookup returns CDR1 SGHRS and CDR2 YFSETQ. V gave up 6 bases and J gave up 1 base, with 13 bases separating them. The CDR3 has 14 residues. The CDR3 DNA reads as TGCGCCAGCAACCCGGGGTGGGAGAACACTGAAGCTTTCTTT. This sequence encodes CASNPGWENTEAFF.

This clonotype has only one observation. The chain links TRBV11-2 to TRBJ2-3, with D possibly TRBD1 on 5 matching bases. Germline V CDR1 and CDR2: SGHAT, FQNNGV. V was cut by 2 bases and J by 2 bases, with 11 bases left in between. The CDR3 is 15 residues long. CDR3: CASSLNRFFTDTQYF. The CDR3 nucleotides are TGTGCCAGCAGCTTAAACAGGTTCTTCACAGATACGCAGTATTTT.

The chain couples TRBV12-3 or TRBV12-4 to TRBJ2-3, with 7 bases matching TRBD2. The CDR3 extends over 14 amino acids. V shed 3 bases, J shed 4 bases, and the junction held 4 bases outside the gene matches. The CDR3 here is CASSFSSGSDTQYF. The DNA for the CDR3 is TGTGCCAGCAGTTTTAGTAGCGGGTCAGATACGCAGTATTTT.

This chain uses TRBV6-2 or TRBV6-3 with TRBJ2-1, with a tentative D call TRBD2 (6 bases). This CDR3 has 12 amino acids. Germline loops: CDR1 MNHEY, CDR2 SVGEGT. The V end lost 8 bases, the J end lost 11 bases, and 16 bases lay between the germline ends. In DNA form, the CDR3 reads TGTGCCAGCGGGGACTTCCGGCATAAGCAGTTCTTC. Translating gives CASGDFRHKQFF.

The rearrangement uses TRBV12-3 or TRBV12-4 and TRBJ1-5; D is perhaps TRBD1 (5 bases). V lost 2 bases, J lost 2 bases, and 10 bases lay in between. This CDR3 contains 15 residues. CDR3 nucleotides: TGTGCCAGCAGTTTATCAGGGCCAGGCAATCAGCCCCAGCATTTT. Translation: CASSLSGPGNQPQHF.

This chain joins TRBV11-2 and TRBJ2-1; maybe TRBD2 (7 bases). CDR1 SGHAT and CDR2 FQNNGV come from the germline V gene. This CDR3 spans 13 amino acids. V was clipped by 11 bases and J by 6 bases, with 17 bases between them. The CDR3 loop reads CAVSSGGLNEQFF. The DNA for the CDR3 is TGTGCCGTCAGCTCGGGGGGCCTCAATGAGCAGTTCTTC.